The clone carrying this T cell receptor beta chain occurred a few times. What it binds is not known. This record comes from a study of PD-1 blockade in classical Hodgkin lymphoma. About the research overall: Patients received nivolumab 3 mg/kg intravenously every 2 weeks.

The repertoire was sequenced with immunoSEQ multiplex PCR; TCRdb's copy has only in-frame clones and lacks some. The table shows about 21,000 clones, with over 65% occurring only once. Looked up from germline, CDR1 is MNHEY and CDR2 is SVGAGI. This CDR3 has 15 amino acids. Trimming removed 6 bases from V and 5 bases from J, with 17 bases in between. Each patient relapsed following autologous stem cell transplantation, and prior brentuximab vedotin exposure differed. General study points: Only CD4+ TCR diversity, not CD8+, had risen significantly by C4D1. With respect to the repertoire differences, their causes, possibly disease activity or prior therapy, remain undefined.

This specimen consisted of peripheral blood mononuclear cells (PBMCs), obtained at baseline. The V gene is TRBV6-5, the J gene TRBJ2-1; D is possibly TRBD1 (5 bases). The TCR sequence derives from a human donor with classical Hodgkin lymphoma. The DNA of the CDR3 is TGTGCCAGCAGACCCCCAGGGTCCTGGAACAATGAGCAGTTCTTC. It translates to CASRPPGSWNNEQFF.